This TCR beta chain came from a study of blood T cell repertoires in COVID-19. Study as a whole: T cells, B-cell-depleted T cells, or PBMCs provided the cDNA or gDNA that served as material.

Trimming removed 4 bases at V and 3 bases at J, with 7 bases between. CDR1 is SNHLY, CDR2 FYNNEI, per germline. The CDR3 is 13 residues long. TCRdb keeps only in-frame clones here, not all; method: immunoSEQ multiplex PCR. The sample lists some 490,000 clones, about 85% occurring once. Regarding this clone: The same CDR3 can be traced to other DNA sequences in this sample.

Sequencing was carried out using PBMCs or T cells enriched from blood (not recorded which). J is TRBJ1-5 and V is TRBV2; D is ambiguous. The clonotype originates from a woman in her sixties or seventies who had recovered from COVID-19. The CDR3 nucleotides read TGTGCCAGCAGTGGGGAGGCCAATCAGCCCCAGCATTTT. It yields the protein CASSGEANQPQHF.